A single sample gave rise to the 15 T cell receptor beta chains below, sequenced in a study of CD8 T cells in Susac syndrome. Random hexamers primed reverse transcription of 0.5 to 1 ug RNA. TCRdb re-analysed the immunoSEQ multiplex PCR reads in MiXCR, keeping a single row per CDR3 protein. The table records about 430,000 distinct CDR3 sequences, around 85% of them present only once. The sequenced material came from CD8+ T cells from PBMCs. These receptors were obtained from a human donor with multiple sclerosis.

The J gene is TRBJ2-3, the V gene TRBV10-2; TRBD1 matches at 7 bases. Germline CDR1 and CDR2: WSHSY and SAAADI. This CDR3 spans 14 amino acids. With V trimmed by 10 bases and J by 3 bases, 10 bases remained unmatched. The CDR3 nucleotides read TGCGCCACCCTGACAGGGTTCTATACAGATACGCAGTATTTT. The encoded protein is CATLTGFYTDTQYF.

This chain connects TRBV15 to TRBJ2-5; D unresolved. Germline-derived CDR1 and CDR2 are LNHNV and YYDKDF (reference sequence). V shed 0 bases and J shed 5 bases, with 1 base lying between them. The CDR3 runs to 11 residues. CDR3 sequence: CATSRDETQYF. The CDR3, as DNA: TGTGCCACCAGCAGAGATGAGACCCAGTACTTC.

The V gene is TRBV7-6, the J gene TRBJ2-1; TRBD2 agrees at 10 bases. The germline V gene encodes CDR1 SGHVS and CDR2 FNYEAQ. J was trimmed by 4 bases and V by 7 bases; bases with no gene match: 7. The CDR3 sequence is 15 residues long. The CDR3 nucleotides read TGTGCCAGCACCGGGGGACTAGCGCCTTACAATGAGCAGTTCTTC. Its protein is CASTGGLAPYNEQFF.

The V and J genes are TRBV6-2 or TRBV6-3 and TRBJ2-5; possibly TRBD1 for D (6 bases). The CDR3 is 16 residues long. The V and J ends lost 5 bases and 2 bases respectively, with 18 bases between them. Germline V gene sequence: CDR1 MNHEY, CDR2 SVGEGT. CDR3 residues: CASSTLQGRHQETQYF. CDR3 in DNA: TGTGCCAGCAGTACCCTCCAGGGGCGGCATCAAGAGACCCAGTACTTC.

CDR3 loop: CSGGGSNTEAFF. CDR3 nucleotide sequence: TGCAGCGGGGGAGGTTCGAACACTGAAGCTTTCTTT. The chain joins TRBV29-1 to TRBJ1-1, with D uncertain. The CDR3 spans 12 residues. Trimming removed 7 bases from V and 1 base from J, with 10 bases in between. From germline, CDR1 is SQVTM and CDR2 ANQGSEA.

The chain carries TRBV27 and TRBJ1-5; unclear D gene. The V end lost 8 bases, the J end lost 4 bases, and 12 bases lay between the germline ends. CDR3 size: 13 residues. Germline CDR1 MNHEY, CDR2 SMNVEV (reference sequence). In DNA form, the CDR3 reads TGTGCCAGCGCTCTATACATAAATCAGCCCCAGCATTTT. Amino acids: CASALYINQPQHF.

The chain links TRBV19 to TRBJ2-1; D gene unclear. The CDR3 spans 13 residues. From germline, CDR1 is LNHDA and CDR2 SQIVND (reference sequence). V lost 7 bases and J lost 3, with 10 bases in between. CDR3 coding DNA: TGTGCCAGTAAGGGAAAGAGCTACAATGAGCAGTTCTTC. Translation: CASKGKSYNEQFF.

This chain uses TRBV19 with TRBJ2-7; no definite D call. The CDR3 runs to 13 residues. CDR1 LNHDA and CDR2 SQIVND come from the germline V gene (reference sequence). Trimming took off 1 base at V and 2 bases at J, with 6 bases between the two ends. This CDR3 is CASSIGQPYEQYF. The CDR3 bases are TGTGCCAGTAGTATAGGCCAGCCCTACGAGCAGTACTTC.

This chain connects TRBV18 to TRBJ1-5; D might be TRBD1 (5 bases). The CDR3 covers 14 residues. V was trimmed by 6 bases and J by 5 bases, leaving 14 bases between them. Germline values: CDR1 KGHSH, CDR2 LQKENI. The CDR3 nucleotides read TGTGCCAGCTCCCCTTGTGGGGACGATCAGCCCCAGCATTTT. This translates into CASSPCGDDQPQHF.

This rearrangement joins TRBV5-1 to TRBJ1-2, with D tentatively TRBD1 (5 bases). Trimming removed 6 bases at V and 4 bases at J, with 19 bases between. Germline lookup yields CDR1 SGHRS and CDR2 YFSETQ. This CDR3 spans 15 amino acids. The CDR3, as DNA: TGCGCCAGCACTTCCGGGGCTCCGCAAGGCTATGGCTACACCTTC. This gives the protein CASTSGAPQGYGYTF.

The J gene is TRBJ1-1, the V gene TRBV29-1; D is undetermined. The CDR3 runs 17 residues. Germline V lookup: CDR1 SQVTM, CDR2 ANQGSEA. Trimming took 5 bases from V and 10 from J, leaving 32 bases between them. CDR3 sequence: CSVPPELLEGNTQSAFF. In nucleotides, the CDR3 is TGCAGCGTTCCTCCCGAACTTTTAGAGGGTAACACTCAGTCAGCTTTCTTT.

The V and J genes are TRBV20-1 and TRBJ2-7; D tentatively fits TRBD1 or TRBD2 (5 bases each). V was pared by 6 bases and J by 0 bases, with 15 bases between. Germline V gives CDR1 DFQATT, CDR2 SNEGSKA (reference sequence). CDR3 length equals 14 residues. The CDR3 region has the DNA TGCAGTGCCTCCGGGACCGACCTCTCCTACGAGCAGTACTTC. Translated, it gives CSASGTDLSYEQYF.

The V call is TRBV10-3, the J call TRBJ1-5, with TRBD1 matching 12 bases. The V and J ends lost 5 bases and 1 base, in that order; junction bases with no gene match: 3. Germline V lookup: CDR1 ENHRY, CDR2 SYGVKD. The CDR3 runs 16 residues. CDR3 DNA: TGTGCCATCAGTACCGGGACAGGGGGCAGCAATCAGCCCCAGCATTTT. This encodes CAISTGTGGSNQPQHF.

This chain connects TRBV28 to TRBJ2-2; no clear D gene. Germline V gene data show CDR1 as MDHEN and CDR2 as SYDVKM. The length of the CDR3 is 14 residues. V lost 3 bases and J lost 7, with 12 bases in between. CDR3 nucleotide sequence: TGTGCCAGCAGTTTGAATAGTATGGTCGGGGAGCTGTTTTTT. Residues: CASSLNSMVGELFF. Combining the CDR3 with reference TRBV28 and TRBJ2-2 gives the whole variable domain DVKVTQSSRYLVKRTGEKVFLECVQDMDHENMFWYRQDPGLGLRLIYFSYDVKMKEKGDIPEGYSVSREKKERFSLILESASTNQTSMYLCASSLNSMVGELFFGEGSRLTVL.

The chain links TRBV24-1 to TRBJ1-2, with D unclear. This CDR3 is 14 amino acids long. Trimming stripped 2 bases from V and 4 bases from J, with 10 bases between. Germline CDR1 and CDR2: KGHDR and SFDVKD. The CDR3 nucleotides read TGTGCCACCAGTGATTCCGACGGTGCCTATGGCTACACCTTC. As protein: CATSDSDGAYGYTF.